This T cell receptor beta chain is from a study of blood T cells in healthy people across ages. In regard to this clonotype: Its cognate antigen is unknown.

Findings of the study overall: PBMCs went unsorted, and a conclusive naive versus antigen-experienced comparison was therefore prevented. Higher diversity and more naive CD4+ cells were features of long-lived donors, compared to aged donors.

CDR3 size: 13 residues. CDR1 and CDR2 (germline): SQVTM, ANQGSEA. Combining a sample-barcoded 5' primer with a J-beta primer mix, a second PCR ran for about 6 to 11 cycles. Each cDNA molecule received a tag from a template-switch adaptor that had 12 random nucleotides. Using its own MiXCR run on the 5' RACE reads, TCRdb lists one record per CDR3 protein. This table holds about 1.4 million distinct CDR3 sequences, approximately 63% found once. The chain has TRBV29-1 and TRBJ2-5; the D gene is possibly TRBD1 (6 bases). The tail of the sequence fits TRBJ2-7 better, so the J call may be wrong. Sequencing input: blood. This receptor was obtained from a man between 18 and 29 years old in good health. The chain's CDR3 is CSVVGARLSEQYF. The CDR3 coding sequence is TGCAGCGTGGTGGGGGCGAGGCTCAGCGAGCAGTACTTC.